The 22 T cell receptor beta chains below were found in one sample sequenced in a study of blood T cell repertoires in COVID-19. TCRdb keeps only in-frame clones here, not all; method: immunoSEQ multiplex PCR. The table has roughly 670,000 clones, 85% to 90% seen once; the top ten hold about 0.24%. The sample was peripheral blood. These receptors came from a young woman with acute or convalescent COVID-19.

The rearrangement links TRBV19 to TRBJ2-7; D may be TRBD2 (5 bases). Germline CDR1 is LNHDA and CDR2 is SQIVND (reference sequence). The length of the CDR3 is 14 residues. V was cut by 0 bases and J by 2 bases, with 8 bases left in between. CDR3: CASSIEAGAYEQYF. The CDR3 DNA is TGTGCCAGTAGTATAGAGGCCGGGGCCTACGAGCAGTACTTC.

This chain connects TRBV6-2 or TRBV6-3 to TRBJ1-1; unclear D gene. Germline lookup yields CDR1 MNHEY and CDR2 SVGEGT. The CDR3 extends over 13 amino acids. Trimming removed 6 bases from V and 8 bases from J, with 16 bases in between. CDR3 bases: TGTGCCAGCAGCCACCTACCGGGGAGGGAAGCTTTCTTT. Translation gives CASSHLPGREAFF.

The count of this clone is one. This rearrangement joins TRBV6-5 to TRBJ1-1; weak D call: TRBD1 (6 bases). The CDR3 totals 14 residues. V lost 7 bases to trimming and J lost 1 base, with 13 bases between them. Germline-derived CDR1 and CDR2 are MNHEY and SVGAGI. The CDR3 loop is CASTPGQSNTEAFF. The CDR3 nucleotides read TGTGCCAGCACCCCGGGACAATCGAACACTGAAGCTTTCTTT.

The CDR3 loop reads CASRRTGEARTIYF. The CDR3 region has the DNA TGTGCCAGCAGACGGACAGGGGAAGCTCGCACCATATATTTT. J is TRBJ1-3 and V is TRBV6-6; 9 bases fit TRBD1. Per the germline V gene, CDR1 is MNHNY and CDR2 is SVGAGI (reference sequence). V trimming: 6 bases; J trimming: 9 bases; junction bases outside the gene matches: 9. The CDR3 covers 14 residues.

This clone was detected only once. V gene TRBV19 combines with J gene TRBJ2-3, with D possibly TRBD1 on 5 matching bases. There are 15 residues in the CDR3. Trimming took off 4 bases at V and 1 base at J, with 12 bases between the two ends. The germline V gene has CDR1 LNHDA and CDR2 SQIVND (reference sequence). This CDR3 reads CASSTGQPGTDTQYF. DNA for the CDR3: TGTGCCAGTAGTACCGGACAACCAGGCACAGATACGCAGTATTTT. Full variable domain (rest looked up from reference TRBV19 and TRBJ2-3): DGGITQSPKYLFRKEGQNVTLSCEQNLNHDAMYWYRQDPGQGLRLIYYSQIVNDFQKGDIAEGYSVSREKKESFPLTVTSAQKNPTAFYLCASSTGQPGTDTQYFGPGTRLTVL.

This clone was recorded only once. J is TRBJ2-2 and V is TRBV25-1, with D possibly TRBD2 on 5 matching bases. Germline CDR1 is MGHDK and CDR2 is SYGVNS. The CDR3 runs 13 residues. The V end was cut by 7 bases, the J end by 2 bases, with 8 bases between. DNA of the CDR3: TGTGCCAGCAAGTCGGGAAACACCGGGGAGCTGTTTTTT. Protein product: CASKSGNTGELFF.

The chain employs TRBV9 and TRBJ1-6; 7 positions match TRBD1. The ends lost 0 bases at V and 2 bases at J; junction bases unmatched: 14. The CDR3 consists of 20 residues. Germline V gives CDR1 SGDLS, CDR2 YYNGEE. The CDR3 spells CASSVVLIALGGTYNSPLHF. The CDR3 DNA sequence: TGTGCCAGCAGCGTAGTCTTGATTGCGTTAGGGGGCACCTATAATTCACCCCTCCACTTT. Using reference TRBV9 and TRBJ1-6 for the parts outside the CDR3, the full variable domain is DSGVTQTPKHLITATGQRVTLRCSPRSGDLSVYWYQQSLDQGLQFLIQYYNGEERAKGNILERFSAQQFPDLHSELNLSSLELGDSALYFCASSVVLIALGGTYNSPLHFGNGTRLTVT.

Details on this clone: At the DNA level, this CDR3 is encoded by other sequences in the same sample as well. This CDR3 reads CASSSTGAYEQYF. DNA for the CDR3: TGTGCCAGCAGCTCGACGGGAGCCTACGAGCAGTACTTC. The chain carries TRBV7-9 and TRBJ2-7; weak D call: TRBD2 (6 bases). Germline V gives CDR1 SEHNR, CDR2 FQNEAQ (reference sequence). The CDR3 loop spans 13 amino acids. Deletions cut 4 bases from V and 2 bases from J, with 9 bases between. Based on the CDR3 plus reference TRBV7-9 and TRBJ2-7, the full variable domain is DTGVSQNPRHKITKRGQNVTFRCDPISEHNRLYWYRQTLGQGPEFLTYFQNEAQLEKSRLLSDRFSAERPKGSFSTLEIQRTEQGDSAMYLCASSSTGAYEQYFGPGTRLTVT.

This chain joins TRBV20-1 and TRBJ1-1, with D possibly being TRBD1 (6 bases). The CDR3 runs 11 residues. Trimming shortened V by 4 bases and J by 7 bases, and 10 bases separated the two germline ends. Germline V gene sequence: CDR1 DFQATT, CDR2 SNEGSKA (reference sequence). For the CDR3, the DNA is TGCAGTGCTAACAGGGAAAGTGAAGCTTTCTTT. Its protein is CSANRESEAFF.

V usage is TRBV7-2 and J usage is TRBJ2-1; TRBD2 is a possible D gene (7 bases). The CDR3 loop spans 15 amino acids. V was trimmed by 1 base and J by 6 bases, leaving 13 bases between them. Germline V CDR1 and CDR2: SGHTA, FQGNSA. CDR3 amino acids: CASSLVGGGGNEQFF. The CDR3, as DNA: TGTGCCAGCAGCTTAGTAGGGGGGGGCGGCAATGAGCAGTTCTTC.

The CDR3 sequence is CASSLTRLGEKLFF. CDR3 coding DNA: TGTGCCAGCAGCTTGACCCGGCTGGGCGAAAAACTGTTTTTT. V and J are TRBV7-9 and TRBJ1-4; no clear D. This CDR3 comprises 14 residues. The germline CDR1 and CDR2 sequences are SEHNR and FQNEAQ (reference sequence). V was clipped by 3 bases and J by 8 bases, with 13 bases between them.

The chain is built from TRBV3-1 (or the pseudogene TRBV3-2) and TRBJ2-7; TRBD1 agrees at 7 bases. Germline loops: CDR1 LGHDT, CDR2 YNNKEL (reference sequence). The V gene end was trimmed by 0 bases and the J gene end by 5 bases; junction bases not matched to a gene: 4. CDR3 size: 14 residues. The CDR3 DNA is TGTGCCAGCAGCCAAGATAACAGGGGTCACGAGCAGTACTTC. It specifies CASSQDNRGHEQYF.

The chain joins TRBV19 to TRBJ1-2; 8 bases are shared with TRBD1. The CDR3 covers 14 residues. Germline-derived CDR1 and CDR2 are LNHDA and SQIVND (reference sequence). V was pared by 4 bases and J by 8 bases, with 9 bases of the junction left unmatched. CDR3 sequence: CASSKIGQGDGYTF. The DNA of the CDR3 is TGTGCCAGTAGTAAAATAGGACAGGGTGACGGCTACACCTTC.

This rearrangement joins TRBV5-1 to TRBJ1-1; maybe TRBD1 (5 bases). The germline V and J ends were trimmed by 3 bases and 5 bases, with 14 bases remaining between them. The CDR3 length is 14 residues. Germline loops: CDR1 SGHRS, CDR2 YFSETQ. DNA for the CDR3: TGCGCCAGCAGCTCCCCGGACCCAGGGACTGAAGCTTTCTTT. Amino acid sequence: CASSSPDPGTEAFF.

This chain joins TRBV4-3 and TRBJ1-1; no firm D call. The CDR3 contains 16 residues. The V gene lost 0 bases and the J gene lost 0 bases, with 11 bases spanning the gap. CDR1 and CDR2 (germline): LGHNA, YSLEER. The CDR3 sequence is CASSQDPSNVNTEAFF. CDR3 bases: TGCGCCAGCAGCCAAGATCCATCTAACGTGAACACTGAAGCTTTCTTT.

The rearrangement joins TRBV27 to TRBJ1-5; D possibly corresponds to TRBD1 (5 bases). CDR1 and CDR2 from the germline V gene are MNHEY and SMNVEV (reference sequence). The CDR3 extends over 14 amino acids. V was pared by 2 bases and J by 5 bases, with 10 bases between. CDR3 amino acids: CASSLAGDHQPQHF. The CDR3 region has the DNA TGTGCCAGCAGTTTAGCGGGGGATCATCAGCCCCAGCATTTT.

This chain connects TRBV15 to TRBJ2-1; 9 bases are shared with TRBD2. Germline V CDR1 and CDR2: LNHNV, YYDKDF (reference sequence). This CDR3 is built from 17 residues. J was trimmed by 5 bases and V by 2 bases; bases with no gene match: 10. This chain's CDR3 is CATSRQRGASWDNEQFF. The CDR3 nucleotides read TGTGCCACCAGCAGACAGCGGGGGGCCTCTTGGGACAATGAGCAGTTCTTC.

This clone showed up just once. The same CDR3 is also encoded by other DNA sequences in this sample. This chain's CDR3 is CASSDRYEQYF. The CDR3 coding sequence is TGTGCCAGCAGTGACCGCTACGAGCAGTACTTC. The chain recombines TRBV2 with TRBJ2-7, with no clear D. Trimming pared 3 bases from V and 3 bases from J, leaving 3 bases between. Germline CDR1 and CDR2: SNHLY and FYNNEI. The CDR3 has 11 amino acids.

The rearrangement joins TRBV30 to TRBJ2-5, with D possibly matching TRBD1 (6 bases). Germline V lookup: CDR1 GTSNPN, CDR2 SVGIG (reference sequence). The CDR3 runs to 15 residues. Trimming left V 0 bases short and J 5 bases short, with 16 bases between. DNA for the CDR3: TGTGCCTGGAGTGTTAAAACAGGGATGCGGGAGACCCAGTACTTC. The encoded protein is CAWSVKTGMRETQYF.

The CDR3 sequence is CASSKEQGWSYNEQFF. CDR3 in DNA: TGTGCCAGCAGCAAAGAGCAGGGGTGGTCCTACAATGAGCAGTTCTTC. The chain couples TRBV21-1 to TRBJ2-1; the table's D gene call, TRBD1, was not cross checked with the DNA. TRBV21-1 is assigned pseudogene status. CDR3 size: 16 residues.

This clone was found once. This chain connects TRBV18 to TRBJ1-1, with 9 nucleotides matching TRBD1. This CDR3 is built from 14 residues. Germline V lookup: CDR1 KGHSH, CDR2 LQKENI. V lost 6 bases, J lost 4 bases, and 6 bases stayed unmatched. CDR3 region: CASSQQGAGTEAFF. CDR3 bases: TGTGCCAGCTCTCAACAGGGGGCAGGCACTGAAGCTTTCTTT.

The V call is TRBV27, the J call TRBJ2-5, with 9 bases aligning to TRBD1. V was clipped by 5 bases and J by 4 bases; unmatched bases: 5. The CDR3 spans 14 residues. The germline V gene has CDR1 MNHEY and CDR2 SMNVEV (reference sequence). The CDR3 DNA reads as TGTGCCAGCAGTCCTACGGACAGGGGAGAGACCCAGTACTTC. Encoded protein: CASSPTDRGETQYF.